This T cell receptor (beta chain) was retrieved from a study of blood T cell repertoires in COVID-19. The CDR3 contains 14 residues. The germline V and J ends were trimmed by 0 bases and 8 bases, with 14 bases remaining between them. Germline values: CDR1 SGHRS, CDR2 YFSETQ. In the source study's methods: Estimated nucleated cell counts came from reference gene primer amplification. Here immunoSEQ multiplex PCR was the method, and the copy in TCRdb shows in-frame clones only, minus some. V and J calls and clone size follow that table, whereas D and trimming were derived from the DNA. The sample records under 200,000 clones, over 75% being singletons.

Sequencing was performed on peripheral blood. This receptor was obtained from a woman of 80 years or more with acute or convalescent COVID-19. This chain connects TRBV5-1 to TRBJ1-2, with D uncertain. Here the CDR3 reads CASSLAPGAGGYTF. The CDR3 DNA is TGCGCCAGCAGCTTGGCCCCCGGCGCGGGCGGCTACACCTTC.